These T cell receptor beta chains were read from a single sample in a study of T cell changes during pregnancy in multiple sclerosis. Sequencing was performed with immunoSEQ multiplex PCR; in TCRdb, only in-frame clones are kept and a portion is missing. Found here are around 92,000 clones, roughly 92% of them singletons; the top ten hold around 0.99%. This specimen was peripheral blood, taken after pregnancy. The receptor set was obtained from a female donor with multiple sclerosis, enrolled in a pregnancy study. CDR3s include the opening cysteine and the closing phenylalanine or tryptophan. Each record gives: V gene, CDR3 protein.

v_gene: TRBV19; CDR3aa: CATSRYSYNEQFF
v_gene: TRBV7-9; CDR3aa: CASSGPGTGGLSSGNTIYF
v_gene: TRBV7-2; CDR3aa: CASTPSGGGGSNYGYTF
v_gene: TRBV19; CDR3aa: CASSTDLVRYF
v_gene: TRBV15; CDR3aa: CATSPPPDSSGYNQPQHF
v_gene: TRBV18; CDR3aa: CASSPDRVTGELFF
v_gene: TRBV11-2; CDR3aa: CASSLMGSLLGELFF
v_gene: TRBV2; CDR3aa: CASEVSGRAADTQYF
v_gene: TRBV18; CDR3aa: CASSPPKRPAGYEQYF
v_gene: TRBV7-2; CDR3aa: CASSLGPGHIEQYF
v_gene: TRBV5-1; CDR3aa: CASSPEGETEAFF
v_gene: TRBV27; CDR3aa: CASSLHRTSGRVDTQYF
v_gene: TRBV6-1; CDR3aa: CATPKGASGGHEQFF
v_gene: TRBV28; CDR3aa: CASSIRGSGNTIYF
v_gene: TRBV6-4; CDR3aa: CASSDSTQGAGELFF
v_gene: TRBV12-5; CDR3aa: CASGPLRIGTNQPQHF
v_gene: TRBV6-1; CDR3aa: CASSEGPTYEQYF
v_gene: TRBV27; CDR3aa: CASRGAGQGAGGYTF
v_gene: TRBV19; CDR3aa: CATRDRGASGKYEQYF
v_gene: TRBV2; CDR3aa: CASSSSGRAYNEQFF
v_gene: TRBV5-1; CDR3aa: CASSLGQVDEKLFF
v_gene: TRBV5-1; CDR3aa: CASSSTWQVPFMGEPGENTEAFF
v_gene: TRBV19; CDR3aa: CATKPGLAGVSEQFF
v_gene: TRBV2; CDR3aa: CASSELLAGGPEQYF
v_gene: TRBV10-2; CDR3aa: CASREGQALQYGYTF
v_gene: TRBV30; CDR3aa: CAWSYGLVSRDTQYF
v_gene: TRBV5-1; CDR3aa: CASSLDSSYGYTF
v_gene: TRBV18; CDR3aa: CASSGRDRERDTEAFF
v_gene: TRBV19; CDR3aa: CASSTRQGIRTEAFF
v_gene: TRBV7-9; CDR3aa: CASSLGGGKTDTQYF
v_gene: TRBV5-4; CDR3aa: CASSCRGYPEAFF
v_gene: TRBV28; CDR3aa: CASRKGDRLAYEQYF